This T cell receptor beta chain was documented in a study of T-cell memory formation after mild COVID-19. Study background: Clusters of TCRs were largely donor specific. Study-level points and caveats: CD4+ bias marked clones expanding day 15 to 37, unlike balanced contracting clones. CM and EM subsets held most contracting CD4+ clones; EMRA held CD8+ ones. The appearance of some responding clones in pre-infection memory suggested that cross-reactive memory joined.

Deletions cut 7 bases from V and 8 bases from J, with 9 bases between. Per the germline V gene, CDR1 is SNHLY and CDR2 is FYNNEI. This CDR3 spans 12 amino acids. Each CDR3 protein gets one entry after TCRdb re-called the 5' RACE reads with MiXCR. The sample carries 170,000 or so distinct CDR3 sequences, about a fifth recorded once. A few counts support this clonotype. Its antigen is not identified. This chain joins TRBV2 and TRBJ1-6; the D gene is possibly TRBD1 (5 bases). Sequencing was done on a sample of PBMCs or a T cell subset sorted from them (not recorded which). This sequence was found in an adult woman who had mild COVID-19 (a few samples of this study predate the infection). Cell type and time point are not known. The CDR3 is CASTDSYSPLHF. CDR3 DNA sequence: TGTGCCAGCACCGACAGTTATTCACCCCTCCACTTT.